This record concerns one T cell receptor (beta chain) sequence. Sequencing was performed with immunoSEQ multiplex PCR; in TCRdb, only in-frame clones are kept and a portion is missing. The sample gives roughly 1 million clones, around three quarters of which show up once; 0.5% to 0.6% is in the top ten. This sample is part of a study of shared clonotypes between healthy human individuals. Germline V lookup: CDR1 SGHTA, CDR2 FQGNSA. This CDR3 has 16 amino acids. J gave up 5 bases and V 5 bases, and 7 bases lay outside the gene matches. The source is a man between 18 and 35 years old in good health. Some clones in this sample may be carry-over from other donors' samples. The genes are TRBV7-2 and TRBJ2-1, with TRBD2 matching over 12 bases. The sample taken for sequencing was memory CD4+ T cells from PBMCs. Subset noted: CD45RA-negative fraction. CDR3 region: CASSVSSGRADNEQFF. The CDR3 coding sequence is TGTGCCAGCAGCGTTTCTAGCGGGAGGGCCGACAATGAGCAGTTCTTC.